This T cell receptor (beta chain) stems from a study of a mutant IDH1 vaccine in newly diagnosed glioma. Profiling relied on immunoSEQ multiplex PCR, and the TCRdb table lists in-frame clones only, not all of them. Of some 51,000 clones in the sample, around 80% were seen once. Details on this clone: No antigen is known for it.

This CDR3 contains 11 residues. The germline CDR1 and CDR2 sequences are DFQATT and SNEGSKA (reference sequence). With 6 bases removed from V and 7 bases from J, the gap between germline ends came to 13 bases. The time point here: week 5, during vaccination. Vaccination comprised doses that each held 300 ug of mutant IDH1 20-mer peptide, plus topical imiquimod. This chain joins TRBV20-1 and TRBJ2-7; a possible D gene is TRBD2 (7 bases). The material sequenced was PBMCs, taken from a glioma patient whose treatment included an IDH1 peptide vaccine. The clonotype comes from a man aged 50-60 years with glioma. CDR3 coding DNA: TGCAGTGCCCTGAGGGGGGGTGAGCAGTACTTC. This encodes CSALRGGEQYF.